This TCR beta chain appears in the sequencing data of a study of blood T cell repertoires in COVID-19. Study background: The analysed material was cDNA or gDNA that came from T cells, B-cell-depleted T cells, or PBMCs.

Original methodology: Reference gene primer amplification gave estimated nucleated cell counts. The method was immunoSEQ multiplex PCR; TCRdb's version includes in-frame clones alone and lacks a portion of them. V, J and clone size reflect that table, while D and trimming were determined from the DNA. The repertoire holds 97,000 or so clones, with 78% as singletons. The CDR3 contains 13 residues. Germline loops: CDR1 LNHDA, CDR2 SQIVND (reference sequence). Between the trimmed V and J ends, which lost 4 bases and 8 bases, there was a span of 12 bases. Sample: peripheral blood. This clonotype was sampled from a man aged 60 to 75 with active or convalescent COVID-19. The chain carries TRBV19 and TRBJ2-1; perhaps TRBD1 as D (6 bases). The CDR3 nucleotides are TGTGCCAGTAGTAGACAGGTTGGAGATGAGCAGTTCTTC. It translates to CASSRQVGDEQFF.